This TCR beta chain was sequenced for a study of cytomegalovirus exposure and HLA in healthy donors. Whole-study context: Later, an analysis reported that the 100 to 150 validation repertoires had used the same platform as the roughly 650 first-cohort repertoires. Regarding the study as a whole: Rarity characterized most TCR sequences, yet some public TCRs appeared in many donors. Clusters of TCRs from the first cohort tended to co-occur in the 120 or so validation repertoires (as a later analysis found). The study recorded 150 to 200 TCR beta chains that were cytomegalovirus-associated.

Worth noting for this clone: The antigen remains unidentified.

Germline V gene lookup returns CDR1 SGDLS and CDR2 YYNGEE. The CDR3 loop spans 17 amino acids. Between the trimmed V and J ends, which lost 0 bases and 2 bases, there was a span of 16 bases. The table came from immunoSEQ multiplex PCR; TCRdb's copy has only in-frame clones and leaves some out. The sample lists 150,000 to 200,000 clones, 75% to 90% seen once, with roughly 7% in the top ten. Input material: PBMCs. V and J are TRBV9 and TRBJ2-3, with D perhaps TRBD2 (6 bases). This sequence was found in a man aged 18 to 35 in good health and CMV-seropositive. This CDR3 is CASSVDGGPTTTDTQYF. DNA for the CDR3: TGTGCCAGCAGCGTAGATGGAGGGCCTACGACCACAGATACGCAGTATTTT.